Shown below are 25 T cell receptor beta chains from a single sample sequenced in a study of post-analysis software for immune sequencing data. Study results and caveats: Patients carried roughly 5 TRBV segments more frequently than controls did, and TRBV5-6, TRBV5-1 and TRBV20-1 were among them.

Tagging with unique molecular identifiers was a feature of the TCR beta cDNA libraries. TCRdb independently ran MiXCR on the PCR reads; one entry per CDR3 protein. Of about half a million distinct CDR3 sequences in the sample, less than 45% were seen once. Their target antigens are unknown. The sequenced sample was blood. All receptors derive from a girl under 18 with multiple sclerosis.

The V gene is TRBV7-6, the J gene TRBJ2-1; D might be TRBD2 (5 bases). CDR3 size: 17 residues. Trimming removed 4 bases at V and 0 bases at J, with 16 bases between. In germline, CDR1 is SGHVS, CDR2 FNYEAQ. CDR3 sequence reads: CASSSPAGASSYNEQFF. The CDR3 bases are TGTGCCAGCAGCTCCCCGGCGGGCGCTAGCTCCTACAATGAGCAGTTCTTC.

The chain employs TRBV11-1 and TRBJ1-2; 7 positions match TRBD1. This CDR3 is 16 amino acids long. The ends lost 5 bases at V and 4 bases at J; junction bases unmatched: 13. Germline loops: CDR1 SGHAT, CDR2 FQDESV (reference sequence). CDR3 in DNA: TGTGCCAGCAGCACCCCTCGGGCAGGGGGTATCTATGGCTACACCTTC. Protein: CASSTPRAGGIYGYTF.

CDR3 bases: TGCGCCAGCAGTTTAGGGGTTGGCATTCAGTACTTC. Amino acid sequence: CASSLGVGIQYF. The rearrangement joins TRBV5-1 to TRBJ2-4; maybe TRBD1 (5 bases). Germline values: CDR1 SGHRS, CDR2 YFSETQ. V was cut by 5 bases and J by 9 bases, with 12 bases left in between. The CDR3 is made up of 12 amino acids.

The chain employs TRBV6-1 and TRBJ1-6; D is uncertain. Germline lookup yields CDR1 MNHNS and CDR2 SASEGT. The CDR3 is 13 residues long. Trimming pared 4 bases from V and 2 bases from J, leaving 3 bases between. CDR3 residues: CASSVTYNSPLHF. For the CDR3, the DNA is TGTGCCAGCAGTGTGACCTATAATTCACCCCTCCACTTT.

On this clonotype itself: One end of the junction does not line up with germline, which may come from a read error. The gene calls are TRBV12-3 or TRBV12-4 and TRBJ2-3, with D tentatively TRBD2 (6 bases). The CDR3 has 15 amino acids. CDR3 bases: TGTGCCAGCAGAAGGAGGGTATCTAGCACAGATACGGAGTATTTT. It specifies CASRRRVSSTDTEYF.

The V call is TRBV7-9, the J call TRBJ2-1; D possibly matches TRBD1 or TRBD2 (5 bases each). The CDR3 totals 13 residues. Trimming shortened V by 5 bases and J by 12 bases, and 17 bases separated the two germline ends. Germline lookup yields CDR1 SEHNR and CDR2 FQNEAQ (reference sequence). For the CDR3, the DNA is TGTGCCAGCAGCAGGGACCGCCTCCCCTGGCAGTTCTTC. This gives the protein CASSRDRLPWQFF.

This chain links TRBV5-5 with TRBJ2-7; tentatively, D is TRBD1 or TRBD2 (5 bases each). There are 15 residues in the CDR3. The V end lost 4 bases, the J end lost 2 bases, and 16 bases lay between the germline ends. The V gene's germline CDR1 is SGHKS and CDR2 YYEKEE (reference sequence). As DNA, the CDR3 is TGTGCCAGCAGCATCTCAGGGACCCAAACCTACGAGCAGTACTTC. Amino acids: CASSISGTQTYEQYF.

CDR3 protein: CSAVILAGAADTQYF. The DNA for the CDR3 is TGCAGTGCCGTCATACTAGCGGGAGCGGCAGATACGCAGTATTTT. The rearrangement joins TRBV20-1 to TRBJ2-3, with 11 bases lining up with TRBD2. The CDR3 is 15 amino acids. Trimming took 6 bases from V and 4 from J; bases not matched to a gene: 9. CDR1 and CDR2 (germline): DFQATT, SNEGSKA (reference sequence).

This clonotype was detected once. The chain is built from TRBV6-1 and TRBJ1-1; tentatively, D is TRBD1 (6 bases). The CDR3 sequence is 14 residues long. Germline V CDR1 and CDR2: MNHNS, SASEGT. Trimming pared 2 bases from V and 5 bases from J, leaving 12 bases between. The CDR3: CASSESTGRTEAFF. In nucleotides, the CDR3 is TGTGCCAGCAGTGAATCCACAGGGAGGACTGAAGCTTTCTTT.

This clonotype is a singleton in its sample. This may be a read error, as it is one base from a much larger clone. V gene TRBV7-3 combines with J gene TRBJ2-5; 8 bases map to TRBD1. From germline, CDR1 is SGHTA and CDR2 FQGTGA. The CDR3 is 15 residues long. V lost 7 bases and J lost 1; bases outside the gene matches: 8. The CDR3 coding sequence is TGTGCCAGCAACCCGTCCCAGGGGGCCCAAGAGACCCAGTACTTC. Amino acid sequence: CASNPSQGAQETQYF. Full variable domain (remainder filled in from reference TRBV7-3 and TRBJ2-5): GAGVSQTPSNKVTEKGKYVELRCDPISGHTALYWYRQSLGQGPEFLIYFQGTGAADDSGLPNDRFFAVRPEGSVSTLKIQRTERGDSAVYLCASNPSQGAQETQYFGPGTRLLVL.

This rearrangement joins TRBV9 to TRBJ2-7, with 7 bases fitting TRBD1. The V gene's germline CDR1 is SGDLS and CDR2 YYNGEE. Losses at the gene ends were 4 bases for V and 5 bases for J; bases not matched to a gene: 12. This CDR3 is built from 15 residues. The CDR3 loop is CASSTTRQGKDEQYF. In DNA, the CDR3 is TGTGCCAGCAGCACAACCAGACAGGGTAAGGACGAGCAGTACTTC.

The genes are TRBV20-1 and TRBJ1-3; TRBD1 is a possible D gene (6 bases). Germline CDR1 and CDR2: DFQATT and SNEGSKA (reference sequence). Trimming stripped 5 bases from V and 0 bases from J, with 11 bases between. The CDR3 spans 14 residues. The CDR3 DNA reads TGCAGTGCTTGGACAGCACTCTCTGGAAACACCATATATTTT. Translation gives CSAWTALSGNTIYF.

The CDR3 protein is CASSEFPSGRGYEQYF. The CDR3 bases are TGTGCCAGCAGTGAATTTCCTAGCGGGAGGGGCTACGAGCAGTACTTC. The chain employs TRBV6-1 and TRBJ2-7, with 12 bases matching TRBD2. V lost 2 bases, J lost 3 bases, and 5 bases stayed unmatched. Germline V gene lookup returns CDR1 MNHNS and CDR2 SASEGT. The CDR3 runs 16 residues.

This clonotype appeared a few times. The chain uses TRBV20-1 and TRBJ2-3; D is unclear. Looked up from germline, CDR1 is DFQATT and CDR2 is SNEGSKA (reference sequence). The CDR3 totals 12 residues. Trimming pared 3 bases from V and 5 bases from J, leaving 9 bases between. The CDR3 reads CSASPRGDTQYF. The DNA for the CDR3 is TGCAGTGCTAGCCCACGAGGAGATACGCAGTATTTT.

V usage is TRBV18 and J usage is TRBJ1-6; a possible D gene is TRBD1 (6 bases). Trimming pared 3 bases from V and 8 bases from J, leaving 14 bases between. The CDR3 totals 15 residues. The germline V gene encodes CDR1 KGHSH and CDR2 LQKENI. Here the CDR3 DNA reads TGTGCCAGCTCACCGAATAGGGGGTCAGATTCACCCCTCCACTTT. Protein product: CASSPNRGSDSPLHF.

The chain uses TRBV7-3 and TRBJ2-1, with 8 bases fitting TRBD1. Germline V CDR1 and CDR2: SGHTA, FQGTGA. V dropped 5 bases and J dropped 2; count of bases not matched to a gene: 8. This CDR3 comprises 16 residues. The CDR3 sequence: CASSPSPGGAYNEQFF. DNA for the CDR3: TGTGCCAGCAGCCCTTCGCCAGGGGGCGCCTACAATGAGCAGTTCTTC.

This clonotype was seen more than once but under ten times. The J gene is TRBJ2-3, the V gene TRBV20-1; TRBD2 agrees at 7 bases. The ends lost 5 bases at V and 2 bases at J; junction bases unmatched: 10. This CDR3 is 15 amino acids long. Germline V gene lookup returns CDR1 DFQATT and CDR2 SNEGSKA (reference sequence). The CDR3 bases are TGCAGTGCTGGAAGCGGGGCTACCTTCACAGATACGCAGTATTTT. Protein sequence: CSAGSGATFTDTQYF.

This clonotype was counted once. Compared with germline, one end of the junction differs, possibly owing to a read error. The chain employs TRBV18 and TRBJ2-7, with 9 bases matching TRBD1. The CDR3 length is 14 residues. Germline loops: CDR1 KGHSH, CDR2 LQKENI. The CDR3 coding sequence is TGTGTCAGCTCACCGGGACAGGGAAGGTCCGAGCAGTACTTC. It codes for CVSSPGQGRSEQYF.

Concerning this clonotype itself: An end of the junction does not agree with germline; a read error may underlie this. This chain joins TRBV20-1 and TRBJ1-2; 8 positions agree with TRBD1. Germline CDR1 and CDR2: DFQATT and SNEGSKA (reference sequence). The CDR3 length is 13 residues. This chain's CDR3 is CSADGQGNYDYTF. The CDR3 DNA reads as TGCAGTGCAGACGGACAGGGAAACTATGACTACACCTTC.

The genes are TRBV29-1 and TRBJ1-1; D may be TRBD1 (6 bases). Germline CDR1 reads SQVTM; CDR2 reads ANQGSEA. The CDR3 extends over 18 amino acids. V dropped 7 bases and J dropped 0 bases, with 27 bases sitting between them. The CDR3 loop reads CSGYRVSKDWVVNTEAFF. Written as DNA, the CDR3 is TGCAGCGGTTACAGGGTTTCAAAAGATTGGGTTGTGAACACTGAAGCTTTCTTT.

The chain uses TRBV27 and TRBJ2-3; the D gene is possibly TRBD2 (6 bases). Between the trimmed V and J ends, which lost 5 bases and 1 base, there was a span of 16 bases. CDR1 and CDR2 (germline): MNHEY, SMNVEV (reference sequence). The CDR3 length is 16 residues. Here the CDR3 DNA reads TGTGCCAGCAGTCCCATGTCGGGGGTCCGCACAGATACGCAGTATTTT. Its translation: CASSPMSGVRTDTQYF.

The rearrangement uses TRBV20-1 and TRBJ2-1; 12 bases fit TRBD2. Germline V CDR1 and CDR2: DFQATT, SNEGSKA (reference sequence). The CDR3 is made up of 15 amino acids. The V gene end was trimmed by 5 bases and the J gene end by 8 bases; junction bases not matched to a gene: 10. The CDR3 loop is CSAPTGLAGTDEQFF. The DNA for the CDR3 is TGCAGTGCTCCAACAGGACTAGCGGGAACGGATGAGCAGTTCTTC.

The rearrangement joins TRBV29-1 to TRBJ1-1; D is unclear. Germline V gene sequence: CDR1 SQVTM, CDR2 ANQGSEA. The CDR3 has 13 residues. Trimming stripped 0 bases from V and 5 bases from J, with 10 bases between. The CDR3 nucleotides are TGCAGCGTTGAAGATCCGGGGATTACTGAAGCTTTCTTT. This encodes CSVEDPGITEAFF.

This clonotype was found a few times. This chain connects TRBV7-3 to TRBJ2-7; D unclear. This CDR3 has 13 residues. Trimming took off 2 bases at V and 7 bases at J, with 12 bases between the two ends. From germline, CDR1 is SGHTA and CDR2 FQGTGA. Written as DNA, the CDR3 is TGTGCCAGCAGCTTACAAGGCGATGGAGAGCAGTACTTC. The encoded protein is CASSLQGDGEQYF.

The count of this clonotype is one. The chain uses TRBV6-1 and TRBJ2-1; 10 bases are a match to TRBD2. Germline CDR1 and CDR2: MNHNS and SASEGT. The CDR3 runs 19 residues. V lost 7 bases to trimming and J lost 3 bases; unmatched junction nucleotides: 18. The CDR3 region has the DNA TGTGCCAGCACCACAACTCGAGGTCGTAGCGGGAGGATCTACAATGAGCAGTTCTTC. Protein product: CASTTTRGRSGRIYNEQFF.